This T cell receptor (beta chain) was observed in a study of OX40 agonist ivuxolimab in advanced cancers. Study background: The dose-escalation group included hepatocellular carcinoma, melanoma, renal cell carcinoma and head and neck cancer.

Regarding the study as a whole: Averaged across samples, CD8+ T cells carried more expanded clones than CD4+ did. The authors also found low normalized T-cell clonal expansion in some nonresponders.

Details on this clone: What it binds is not known.

Generated by immunoSEQ multiplex PCR, the TCRdb table keeps only in-frame clones and is missing some. Found here are 55,000 to 85,000 clones, 87% of them singletons; the top ten hold about 1.3%. Blood sampling was done at baseline, cycle 4 day 1, and cycle 7 day 1. This TCR derives from an adult with an advanced solid tumor such as melanoma, head and neck, liver or kidney cancer. Material: CD4+ or CD8+ T cells sorted from blood, obtained in a trial of the OX40 agonist ivuxolimab.

CDR3 region: CASSGTGGEQYF. The CDR3 region has the DNA TGTGCCAGCAGTGGGACAGGAGGCGAGCAGTACTTC. The chain uses TRBV2 and TRBJ2-7; 7 positions agree with TRBD1. CDR1 and CDR2 (germline): SNHLY, FYNNEI. CDR3 length equals 12 residues. J gave up 6 bases and V 4 bases, and 3 bases lay outside the gene matches.